The rows below give T cell receptor beta chains drawn from one sample of a study of blood T cell repertoires in COVID-19. Repertoires were generated with immunoSEQ multiplex PCR, while TCRdb's copy carries only in-frame clones and drops some. The sample records around 250,000 clones, around 88% being singletons. Input material: PBMCs or T cells enriched from blood (not recorded which). These receptors were taken from a woman between 40 and 50 years old with acute COVID-19. Both conserved end residues are part of each CDR3. The D gene is left open where the match is weak. Part of the rows lack a size; the others show once, few, many or a class for expanded clones.

V gene,D gene,J gene,clone size,CDR3 protein,CDR3 DNA
TRBV4-3,.,TRBJ2-1,.,CASSQEGSGDPINEQFF,TGCGCCAGCAGCCAAGAAGGTAGCGGAGACCCCATCAATGAGCAGTTCTTC
TRBV3-1/TRBV3-2,.,TRBJ1-4,.,CASSQAREGNNEKLFF,TGTGCCAGCAGCCAAGCCCGGGAGGGGAATAATGAAAAACTGTTTTTT
TRBV15,TRBD1,TRBJ1-3,.,CATSRGFQGARTGNTIYF,TGTGCCACCAGCAGGGGGTTCCAGGGGGCGAGGACCGGAAACACCATATATTTT
TRBV25-1,.,TRBJ2-7,.,CASSEFAKTYEQYF,TGTGCCAGCAGTGAATTCGCGAAAACCTACGAGCAGTACTTC
TRBV7-3,TRBD1,TRBJ2-2,.,CASSSGTANTGELFF,TGTGCCAGCAGCTCCGGGACAGCGAACACCGGGGAGCTGTTTTTT
TRBV24-1,.,TRBJ2-1,.,CATSDEDSYNEQFF,TGTGCCACCAGTGACGAGGACTCCTACAATGAGCAGTTCTTC
TRBV4-1,.,TRBJ2-1,.,CASSQDLEVIRDEQFF,TGCGCCAGCAGCCAAGATCTGGAGGTCATCCGCGATGAGCAGTTCTTC
TRBV20-1,.,TRBJ1-6,.,CSASSQVAQVYNSPLHF,TGCAGTGCTAGTTCCCAGGTTGCTCAAGTCTATAATTCACCCCTCCACTTT
TRBV7-7,TRBD2,TRBJ2-5,.,CASSAVGGSWAETQYF,TGTGCTAGCAGCGCGGTGGGCGGGAGTTGGGCAGAGACCCAGTACTTC
TRBV2,TRBD2,TRBJ2-2,.,CASRWLAGATGELFF,TGTGCCAGCAGGTGGCTAGCGGGAGCAACCGGGGAGCTGTTTTTT
TRBV7-9,TRBD1,TRBJ1-2,.,CASSVRDSLYGYTF,TGTGCCAGCAGCGTACGGGACAGCCTCTATGGCTACACCTTC
TRBV19,.,TRBJ2-6,.,CASSIGGTSGANVLTF,TGTGCCAGTAGCATCGGAGGAACCTCTGGGGCCAACGTCCTGACTTTC
TRBV12-3/TRBV12-4,.,TRBJ1-1,.,CASSQTGTEAFF,TGTGCCAGCAGTCAGACCGGGACTGAAGCTTTCTTT
TRBV5-1,TRBD2,TRBJ2-2,.,CASSQGLAHTGELFF,TGCGCCAGCAGCCAAGGACTAGCGCACACCGGGGAGCTGTTTTTT
TRBV10-3,TRBD1,TRBJ2-1,.,CAISESSGQGLNEQFF,TGTGCCATCAGTGAGTCTTCGGGACAGGGCCTCAATGAGCAGTTCTTC
TRBV27,.,TRBJ1-5,.,CASSLRDNQPQHF,TGTGCCAGCAGTTTACGCGACAATCAGCCCCAGCATTTT
TRBV21-1,.,TRBJ2-7,.,CASSKARDRESSYEQYF,TGTGCCAGCAGCAAAGCGCGAGACAGGGAATCATCGTACGAGCAGTACTTC
TRBV5-8,.,TRBJ1-4,few,CASSTGLGGDEKLFF,TGTGCCAGCAGCACGGGGTTGGGAGGGGATGAAAAACTGTTTTTT
TRBV28,TRBD2,TRBJ2-1,.,CASLGLAGGGYNEQFF,TGTGCCAGCCTGGGACTAGCGGGAGGGGGATACAATGAGCAGTTCTTC
TRBV28,.,TRBJ1-2,.,CASSLRGHGYTF,TGTGCCAGCAGTTTAAGGGGCCATGGCTACACCTTC
TRBV5-1,.,TRBJ2-1,.,CASSPVVRNEQFF,TGCGCCAGCAGCCCGGTAGTTCGGAATGAGCAGTTCTTC
TRBV7-3,.,TRBJ2-5,.,CASSIGDSRQETQYF,TGTGCCAGCAGCATCGGGGACTCGCGGCAAGAGACCCAGTACTTC
TRBV29-1,TRBD1,TRBJ1-3,.,CSVDRDRGNTIYF,TGCAGCGTCGACAGGGATCGTGGAAACACCATATATTTT
TRBV9,.,TRBJ2-1,.,CASSSRPLIAVSYNEQFF,TGTGCCAGCAGCTCCCGTCCCCTCATAGCGGTCTCCTACAATGAGCAGTTCTTC
TRBV10-3,.,TRBJ1-5,.,CAISEEPGQPQHF,TGTGCCATCAGTGAGGAACCGGGTCAGCCCCAGCATTTT
TRBV27,.,TRBJ2-3,.,CASSRVGFQDTQYF,TGTGCCAGCAGCCGGGTGGGTTTCCAAGATACGCAGTATTTT
TRBV7-6,TRBD1,TRBJ1-3,few,CASSLAPDRGNTIYF,TGTGCCAGCAGCTTAGCCCCGGACAGGGGAAACACCATATATTTT
TRBV19,TRBD1,TRBJ1-5,.,CASSTYRTGGGNQPQHF,TGTGCCAGTAGTACCTACAGAACAGGGGGGGGCAATCAGCCCCAGCATTTT